Below, 16 T cell receptor beta chains from the same sample are listed, as sequenced in a study of blood T cell repertoires in COVID-19. Method: immunoSEQ multiplex PCR; TCRdb's copy keeps in-frame clones and lacks some. The profile shows some 56,000 clones, 70% to 85% of them singletons. The sample comprised peripheral blood. The receptors here all came from a man older than 75 with COVID-19, enrolled during active disease.

This chain links TRBV28 with TRBJ1-5, with 9 bases matching TRBD1. V lost 6 bases, J lost 6 bases, and 9 bases stayed unmatched. Germline-derived CDR1 and CDR2 are MDHEN and SYDVKM. The length of the CDR3 is 15 residues. The CDR3 DNA sequence: TGTGCCAGCAGCCGAGGGACAGGGATGAGTCAGCCCCAGCATTTT. This translates into CASSRGTGMSQPQHF.

The chain is built from TRBV5-4 and TRBJ2-1, with TRBD1 matching 8 bases. The CDR3 is 14 amino acids. CDR1 is SGHNT and CDR2 is YYREEE in the germline V gene (reference sequence). With V trimmed by 0 bases and J by 12 bases, 8 bases remained unmatched. Here the CDR3 reads CASSLGTGKSWQFF. Written as DNA, the CDR3 is TGTGCCAGCAGCTTGGGGACAGGGAAAAGTTGGCAGTTCTTC. The entire variable domain, with the rest obtained from reference TRBV5-4 and TRBJ2-1, is as follows: ETGVTQSPTHLIKTRGQQVTLRCSSQSGHNTVSWYQQALGQGPQFIFQYYREEENGRGNFPPRFSGLQFPNYSSELNVNALELDDSALYLCASSLGTGKSWQFFGPGTRLTVL.

The chain carries TRBV19 and TRBJ1-1; tentative D call: TRBD1 (5 bases). V lost 6 bases to trimming and J lost 0 bases, with 8 bases between them. The CDR3 extends over 13 amino acids. The V gene's germline CDR1 is LNHDA and CDR2 SQIVND (reference sequence). The CDR3 sequence: CASSTGLNTEAFF. CDR3 sequence (DNA): TGTGCCAGTAGCACAGGCTTGAACACTGAAGCTTTCTTT.

The chain couples TRBV12-3 or TRBV12-4 to TRBJ1-1; D is perhaps TRBD1 (5 bases). This CDR3 has 13 amino acids. V was trimmed by 6 bases and J by 1 base, leaving 9 bases between them. The CDR3 bases are TGTGCCAGCAGCCAAACAGGGAACACTGAAGCTTTCTTT. As protein: CASSQTGNTEAFF.

This chain joins TRBV5-1 and TRBJ2-1, with 7 bases aligning to TRBD2. The CDR3 length is 17 residues. The V gene end was trimmed by 0 bases and the J gene end by 0 bases; junction bases not matched to a gene: 6. The germline V gene has CDR1 SGHRS and CDR2 YFSETQ. This CDR3 reads CASSLDAGASSYNEQFF. The CDR3 DNA reads TGCGCCAGCAGCTTGGACGCGGGAGCGAGCTCCTACAATGAGCAGTTCTTC.

This rearrangement joins TRBV28 to TRBJ2-7, with unresolved D. V was clipped by 3 bases and J by 2 bases, with 11 bases between them. The CDR3 is 14 amino acids. Germline V lookup: CDR1 MDHEN, CDR2 SYDVKM. The CDR3 DNA reads TGTGCCAGCAGTTTGAGGCGACTTACCTACGAGCAGTACTTC. This gives the protein CASSLRRLTYEQYF.

This clone was found once. This chain links TRBV2 with TRBJ1-1; D gene uncertain. Per the germline V gene, CDR1 is SNHLY and CDR2 is FYNNEI. V dropped 7 bases and J dropped 0 bases, with 6 bases sitting between them. This CDR3 spans 12 amino acids. CDR3 protein: CASTQMNTEAFF. The DNA of the CDR3 is TGTGCCAGCACGCAGATGAACACTGAAGCTTTCTTT.

CDR3 sequence: CASRTQGVGDNEQFF. CDR3 nucleotides: TGCGCCAGCAGGACACAGGGGGTGGGGGACAATGAGCAGTTCTTC. The chain employs TRBV4-1 and TRBJ2-1, with 8 bases aligning to TRBD1. This CDR3 is built from 15 residues. Germline V gene data show CDR1 as MGHRA and CDR2 as YSYEKL. V dropped 6 bases and J dropped 5; count of bases not matched to a gene: 9.

This clone is labeled medium-sized. The CDR3 sequence is CASSEPPRAGDEQYF. Written as DNA, the CDR3 is TGCGCCAGCAGTGAACCCCCCAGGGCGGGGGACGAGCAGTACTTC. V usage is TRBV10-1 and J usage is TRBJ2-7; 7 positions match TRBD2. The CDR3 extends over 15 amino acids. Germline V gene sequence: CDR1 WNHNN, CDR2 SYGVQD (reference sequence). V shed 3 bases, J shed 5 bases, and the junction held 10 bases outside the gene matches.

The V and J genes are TRBV18 and TRBJ1-1; D is uncertain. The CDR3 extends over 16 amino acids. Germline V gene data show CDR1 as KGHSH and CDR2 as LQKENI. Trimming pared 1 base from V and 1 base from J, leaving 13 bases between. As DNA, the CDR3 is TGTGCCAGCTCACCACTCCTGGGAGCCCCGAACACTGAAGCTTTCTTT. It codes for CASSPLLGAPNTEAFF.

The chain combines TRBV6-6 with TRBJ1-2, with 7 bases identical to TRBD1. CDR3 length: 16 amino acids. Trimming removed 2 bases from V and 2 bases from J; junction bases left unmatched: 8. Looked up from germline, CDR1 is MNHNY and CDR2 is SVGAGI (reference sequence). The CDR3 protein is CASSYPLGQLNYGYTF. Written as DNA, the CDR3 is TGTGCCAGCAGTTACCCCCTGGGACAGTTGAACTATGGCTACACCTTC.

The chain carries TRBV18 and TRBJ1-5, with 8 bases fitting TRBD1. The germline V gene encodes CDR1 KGHSH and CDR2 LQKENI. After removal of 3 bases from V and 3 bases from J, the junction contained 4 bases not matched to a gene. CDR3 size: 15 residues. The CDR3 region is CASSPGTGLNQPQHF. The CDR3 DNA sequence: TGTGCCAGCTCACCTGGGACAGGACTCAATCAGCCCCAGCATTTT.

The V and J genes are TRBV7-9 and TRBJ2-5; possible D gene TRBD1, 5 bases. Germline CDR1 is SEHNR and CDR2 is FQNEAQ (reference sequence). V lost 2 bases to trimming and J lost 1 base, with 8 bases between them. The CDR3 loop spans 14 amino acids. CDR3 DNA: TGTGCCAGCAGCTTAACAGGATCCCAAGAGACCCAGTACTTC. Protein product: CASSLTGSQETQYF.

This chain links TRBV7-3 with TRBJ2-6, with 11 nucleotides matching TRBD1. Unmatched junction bases numbered 9, after V lost 5 bases and J lost 0 bases. CDR1 is SGHTA, CDR2 FQGTGA, per germline. The CDR3 is 19 residues long. The CDR3 region is CASSAGQGAVSSGANVLTF. The DNA of the CDR3 is TGTGCCAGCAGCGCCGGACAGGGGGCGGTAAGCTCTGGGGCCAACGTCCTGACTTTC. Full variable domain (outside the CDR3, taken from reference TRBV7-3 and TRBJ2-6): GAGVSQTPSNKVTEKGKYVELRCDPISGHTALYWYRQSLGQGPEFLIYFQGTGAADDSGLPNDRFFAVRPEGSVSTLKIQRTERGDSAVYLCASSAGQGAVSSGANVLTFGAGSRLTVL.

The chain joins TRBV4-1 to TRBJ1-6, with TRBD1 identical over 7 bases. This CDR3 spans 17 amino acids. The V gene end was trimmed by 2 bases and the J gene end by 7 bases; junction bases not matched to a gene: 11. The germline gives CDR1 MGHRA, CDR2 YSYEKL. CDR3 DNA sequence: TGCGCCAGCAGCCAAACAATTACCGGGACAGAGAATTCACCCCTCCACTTT. Its protein is CASSQTITGTENSPLHF.

This clone appeared a single time. The V gene is TRBV6-1, the J gene TRBJ1-1, with 8 bases that match TRBD1. Germline CDR1 MNHNS, CDR2 SASEGT. This CDR3 contains 14 residues. The V gene end was trimmed by 6 bases and the J gene end by 5 bases; junction bases not matched to a gene: 8. CDR3: CASRATGGGTEAFF. In DNA, the CDR3 is TGTGCCAGCAGGGCAACAGGGGGGGGGACTGAAGCTTTCTTT.